The 17 T cell receptor beta chains given below trace back to one sample, sequenced in a study of regulatory T cells in long-lasting Graves disease. Time point denoted: newly diagnosed GD, antithyroid drugs for less than 3 months. Making the TCR library involved RNA that had been extracted from PBMCs. With iRepertoire HTBI primers and Arm-PCR of CDR3 regions, TCR beta libraries were built. TCRdb reprocessed the multiplex PCR reads via MiXCR and lists one record per CDR3 protein. Of about 460,000 distinct CDR3 sequences in the sample, around 15% are singletons; the top ten hold around a sixth. These data also featured in a second study, about T cells in Graves' hyperthyroidism and ophthalmopathy.

The source material was peripheral blood mononuclear cells (PBMCs), sampled at new diagnosis, from a patient treated with antithyroid drugs. These receptors originate from a woman in her forties or fifties with Graves disease.

This clonotype has at least ten counts. The chain has TRBV28 and TRBJ1-2; TRBD1 is a possible D gene (6 bases). Trimming removed 5 bases at V and 8 bases at J, with 21 bases between. Germline CDR1 reads MDHEN; CDR2 reads SYDVKM. This CDR3 has 15 amino acids. CDR3 nucleotide sequence: TGTGCCAGCAGTCCCCCCCTGACAGGAACGGAAGGCTACACCTTC. Its translation: CASSPPLTGTEGYTF.

This clonotype has a count of ten or more. V and J are TRBV2 and TRBJ1-4, with D uncertain. The CDR3 extends over 15 amino acids. Germline values: CDR1 SNHLY, CDR2 FYNNEI. Deletions cut 7 bases from V and 4 bases from J, with 16 bases between. The chain's CDR3 is CASTGSSGLNEKLFF. CDR3 coding DNA: TGTGCCAGCACCGGAAGCTCGGGTCTTAATGAAAAACTGTTTTTT.

This clonotype was observed many times. The CDR3 DNA follows: TGTGCCAGCAGACCTCTTGGCGTGGGAAAGACCCAGTACTTC. This translates into CASRPLGVGKTQYF. The V gene is TRBV28, the J gene TRBJ2-5; D is ambiguous. V was shortened by 6 bases and J by 6 bases, with 17 bases between the two germline ends. The CDR3 is 14 amino acids. Germline CDR1 and CDR2: MDHEN and SYDVKM.

In this sample, this clonotype turned up many times. The chain links TRBV11-3 to TRBJ2-3; TRBD1 might be the D (5 bases). V gave up 0 bases and J gave up 6 bases, with 7 bases separating them. CDR1 and CDR2 (germline): SGHNT, YENEEA. The CDR3 loop spans 13 amino acids. The CDR3 loop reads CASSLEGADTQYF. DNA for the CDR3: TGTGCCAGCAGCTTAGAAGGGGCGGATACGCAGTATTTT.

The chain joins TRBV20-1 to TRBJ2-4, with D unresolved. This CDR3 is 12 amino acids long. Between the trimmed V and J ends, which lost 5 bases and 8 bases, there was a span of 13 bases. In germline, CDR1 is DFQATT, CDR2 SNEGSKA (reference sequence). CDR3 in DNA: TGCAGTGCTTACGACAACCGGGACATTCAGTACTTC. This codes for CSAYDNRDIQYF.

This clonotype has more than one count but fewer than ten. The chain links TRBV18 to TRBJ1-2; tentative D call: TRBD1 (6 bases). V lost 0 bases to trimming and J lost 5 bases, with 10 bases between them. Germline CDR1 is KGHSH and CDR2 is LQKENI. The CDR3 sequence is 14 residues long. The CDR3 protein is CASSPPVRGYGYTF. The DNA of the CDR3 is TGTGCCAGCTCACCACCGGTCAGGGGATATGGCTACACCTTC.

In this sample, this clonotype turned up many times. This rearrangement joins TRBV12-3 or TRBV12-4 to TRBJ1-5; no firm D call. This CDR3 has 18 residues. Trimming removed 2 bases from V and 4 bases from J, with 21 bases in between. The CDR3 DNA reads as TGTGCCAGCAGTTTAAGGTTTTTGGGTTCGAGCGAAAATCAGCCCCAGCATTTT. Translation gives CASSLRFLGSSENQPQHF.

This clonotype was observed a few times. The chain is built from TRBV7-7 and TRBJ2-3; the D gene is possibly TRBD2 (6 bases). The CDR3 covers 16 residues. CDR1 and CDR2 (germline): SSHAT, FNYEAQ (reference sequence). The V gene lost 4 bases and the J gene lost 1 base, with 15 bases spanning the gap. Here the CDR3 reads CASSSGDGGRTDTQYF. CDR3 nucleotide sequence: TGTGCCAGCAGCTCGGGGGATGGCGGGCGCACAGATACGCAGTATTTT.

The chain combines TRBV11-1 with TRBJ1-1; D gene ambiguous. The CDR3 length is 13 residues. V was cut by 2 bases and J by 3 bases, with 7 bases left in between. Germline V gene lookup returns CDR1 SGHAT and CDR2 FQDESV (reference sequence). This chain's CDR3 is CASSLRSHTEAFF. The CDR3, as DNA: TGTGCCAGCAGCTTAAGATCTCACACTGAAGCTTTCTTT.

V gene TRBV25-1 combines with J gene TRBJ1-1; 7 bases are shared with TRBD1. V was clipped by 1 base and J by 7 bases; unmatched bases: 6. This CDR3 is 14 amino acids long. Germline values: CDR1 MGHDK, CDR2 SYGVNS. The CDR3 DNA is TGTGCCAGCAGTGAATTGTATAGACAGGGTGAAGCTTTCTTT. It yields the protein CASSELYRQGEAFF.

This clonotype was seen repeatedly, ten times or more. J is TRBJ2-5 and V is TRBV5-1, with D maybe TRBD1 (6 bases). V gave up 2 bases and J gave up 7 bases, with 18 bases separating them. This CDR3 contains 15 residues. CDR1 is SGHRS, CDR2 YFSETQ, per germline. CDR3: CASSFVGTNEGTQYF. The CDR3 nucleotides are TGCGCCAGCAGCTTTGTAGGGACAAATGAGGGGACCCAGTACTTC.

Only a few counts were recorded for this clonotype. The V and J genes are TRBV28 and TRBJ2-7; D ambiguous. Looked up from germline, CDR1 is MDHEN and CDR2 is SYDVKM. V gave up 7 bases and J gave up 2 bases, with 15 bases separating them. This CDR3 has 14 residues. CDR3 nucleotide sequence: TGTGCCAGCACCCCGGACGGTGGTCCCTACGAGCAGTACTTC. It translates to CASTPDGGPYEQYF.

At least ten counts were recorded for this clonotype. This chain links TRBV12-3 or TRBV12-4 with TRBJ2-3, with a weak D call TRBD1 (6 bases). This CDR3 comprises 13 residues. The V end was cut by 5 bases, the J end by 1 base, with 7 bases between. DNA of the CDR3: TGTGCCAGCAGTGCAGGGGGCACAGATACGCAGTATTTT. It codes for CASSAGGTDTQYF.

J is TRBJ2-5 and V is TRBV7-9, with D possibly being TRBD1 (6 bases). V lost 7 bases and J lost 4, with 16 bases in between. Germline V gene lookup returns CDR1 SEHNR and CDR2 FQNEAQ (reference sequence). This CDR3 comprises 14 residues. This CDR3 is CASIPTTQGETQYF. The CDR3 DNA follows: TGTGCCAGCATTCCAACGACACAGGGAGAGACCCAGTACTTC.

The chain combines TRBV29-1 with TRBJ2-3; TRBD2 matches at 13 bases. Trimming took 4 bases from V and 5 from J; bases not matched to a gene: 12. The CDR3 runs 17 residues. CDR1 and CDR2 (germline): SQVTM, ANQGSEA. Here the CDR3 reads CSVATYHGLAGVDTQYF. The CDR3 DNA is TGCAGCGTTGCTACTTACCACGGACTAGCGGGAGTAGATACGCAGTATTTT.

This clonotype was recorded at least ten times. This rearrangement joins TRBV12-3 or TRBV12-4 to TRBJ1-6; D may be TRBD1 (6 bases). The CDR3 sequence is 14 residues long. Trimming left V 5 bases short and J 6 bases short, with 11 bases between. The CDR3, as DNA: TGTGCCAGCAGTCAGGGACAACCTAATTCACCCCTCCACTTT. Residues: CASSQGQPNSPLHF.

This clonotype has just a few counts. The chain combines TRBV6-2 or TRBV6-3 with TRBJ2-1, with D tentatively TRBD1 (6 bases). V was cut by 2 bases and J by 7 bases, with 15 bases left in between. This CDR3 has 15 residues. CDR1 and CDR2 (germline): MNHEY, SVGEGT. CDR3 sequence reads: CASSYIRPGANEQFF. DNA for the CDR3: TGTGCCAGCAGTTACATCAGGCCAGGGGCGAATGAGCAGTTCTTC.